A single sample gave rise to the 2 T cell receptor beta chains below, sequenced in a study of T cell clones after liver transplantation. Here immunoSEQ multiplex PCR was the method, and the copy in TCRdb shows in-frame clones only, minus some. The sample yields 93,000 or so clones, around 80% seen once. The sequencing here drew on CD4+ T cells from blood, taken approximately 43 months after liver transplant. These receptors all stem from a human patient who received a liver transplant. The graft donor may have given rise to some T cells.

This clone appeared a few times. The chain carries TRBV4-1 and TRBJ1-2; 8 bases match TRBD1. The CDR3 covers 13 residues. Germline-derived CDR1 and CDR2 are MGHRA and YSYEKL. The V segment lost 3 bases and the J segment 4 bases; nucleotides outside the gene matches: 1. CDR3 amino acids: CASSQGQVYGYTF. CDR3 nucleotides: TGCGCCAGCAGCCAGGGACAGGTCTATGGCTACACCTTC.

The rearrangement links TRBV6-1 to TRBJ2-1; 13 bases fit TRBD2. The V and J ends lost 2 bases and 8 bases, in that order; junction bases with no gene match: 3. The CDR3 has 15 amino acids. Germline V gene lookup returns CDR1 MNHNS and CDR2 SASEGT. CDR3 sequence (DNA): TGTGCCAGCAGTGAAACTAGCGGGAGGGTGTATGAGCAGTTCTTC. Protein sequence: CASSETSGRVYEQFF.